These 29 T cell receptor beta chains were sequenced from one sample in a study of cytomegalovirus exposure and HLA in healthy donors. The PCR had 60 Vbeta and 13 Jbeta primers. Sequencing was performed with immunoSEQ multiplex PCR; in TCRdb, only in-frame clones are kept and a portion is missing. The sample consists of 100,000 to 150,000 clones, more than 80% of them appearing once. The sample taken for sequencing was PBMCs. These receptors came from a woman between 40 and 55 years old in good health and CMV-seropositive.

This chain uses TRBV9 with TRBJ2-7; 8 nucleotides align to TRBD2. J lost 0 bases, V lost 4 bases, and 3 bases had no gene match. The CDR3 is made up of 14 amino acids. From germline, CDR1 is SGDLS and CDR2 YYNGEE. The CDR3 here is CASSPGLASYEQYF. In nucleotides, the CDR3 is TGTGCCAGCAGCCCAGGACTAGCCTCCTACGAGCAGTACTTC.

The chain carries TRBV6-6 and TRBJ1-4, with 7 bases lining up with TRBD1. The germline V gene encodes CDR1 MNHNY and CDR2 SVGAGI (reference sequence). The CDR3 is made up of 14 amino acids. V lost 5 bases to trimming and J lost 4 bases; unmatched junction nucleotides: 4. The CDR3 protein is CASSPGQYNEKLFF. CDR3 bases: TGTGCCAGCAGTCCGGGACAGTATAATGAAAAACTGTTTTTT.

This chain links TRBV15 with TRBJ1-4; D not resolved. The length of the CDR3 is 16 residues. CDR1 is LNHNV and CDR2 is YYDKDF in the germline V gene (reference sequence). The V gene lost 4 bases and the J gene lost 0 bases, with 12 bases spanning the gap. CDR3 nucleotide sequence: TGTGCCACCAGCACGAGGATACGCGCAACTAATGAAAAACTGTTTTTT. Translation: CATSTRIRATNEKLFF.

This chain uses TRBV19 with TRBJ1-3; maybe TRBD1 (5 bases). CDR3 length: 16 residues. Germline V lookup: CDR1 LNHDA, CDR2 SQIVND (reference sequence). Trimming took off 9 bases at V and 4 bases at J, with 22 bases between the two ends. CDR3 DNA: TGTGCCAGCATCACCGGGGGAGAAGGGGACGGAAACACCATATATTTT. Its protein is CASITGGEGDGNTIYF.

J is TRBJ2-1 and V is TRBV5-4, with TRBD2 as a possible D gene (6 bases). Germline V gives CDR1 SGHNT, CDR2 YYREEE (reference sequence). The CDR3 runs to 15 residues. Between the trimmed V and J ends, which lost 2 bases and 4 bases, there was a span of 13 bases. CDR3 loop: CASSFYSGSYNEQFF. CDR3 coding DNA: TGTGCCAGCAGCTTCTACAGCGGGTCTTACAATGAGCAGTTCTTC.

As DNA, the CDR3 is TGTGCCAGCAGCACCATAGCGGGAGCCCCCTACAATGAGCAGTTCTTC. Translating it yields CASSTIAGAPYNEQFF. The chain recombines TRBV7-3 with TRBJ2-1, with 9 bases aligning to TRBD2. V gave up 5 bases and J gave up 2 bases; unmatched junction bases: 7. CDR3 length equals 16 residues. CDR1 is SGHTA, CDR2 FQGTGA, per germline.

The rearrangement joins TRBV28 to TRBJ1-4; D not resolved. The length of the CDR3 is 16 residues. The V gene's germline CDR1 is MDHEN and CDR2 SYDVKM. V was pared by 1 base and J by 6 bases, with 15 bases between. The CDR3 protein is CASSLYPQAGYEKLFF. The CDR3 DNA sequence: TGTGCCAGCAGTTTATACCCTCAGGCAGGCTATGAAAAACTGTTTTTT.

V and J are TRBV27 and TRBJ1-6; 7 nucleotides agree with TRBD1. The J segment lost 5 bases and the V segment lost 5 bases, leaving 3 bases of the junction unmatched. The CDR3 is 14 residues long. Germline V gene lookup returns CDR1 MNHEY and CDR2 SMNVEV (reference sequence). The DNA for the CDR3 is TGTGCCAGCAGTAACAGGGGTAATAATTCACCCCTCCACTTT. It translates to CASSNRGNNSPLHF.

This chain joins TRBV11-2 and TRBJ1-1; D is ambiguous. V was pared by 4 bases and J by 2 bases, with 8 bases between. There are 13 residues in the CDR3. Looked up from germline, CDR1 is SGHAT and CDR2 is FQNNGV. The CDR3 nucleotides read TGTGCCAGCAGCTCTACTCAAAACACTGAAGCTTTCTTT. Amino acid sequence: CASSSTQNTEAFF.

The chain joins TRBV28 to TRBJ2-5; a weak D match, TRBD1 (6 bases). The CDR3 is 13 residues long. Germline V gene lookup returns CDR1 MDHEN and CDR2 SYDVKM. Trimming stripped 7 bases from V and 2 bases from J, with 11 bases between. CDR3 loop: CASIRGRQETQYF. The CDR3 DNA reads TGTGCCAGCATTAGGGGGAGACAAGAGACCCAGTACTTC.

This chain links TRBV30 with TRBJ1-5; maybe TRBD1 (6 bases). Trimming took 3 bases from V and 2 from J, leaving 20 bases between them. The germline V gene has CDR1 GTSNPN and CDR2 SVGIG (reference sequence). This CDR3 has 17 amino acids. CDR3: CAWRATNGTLCNQPQHF. The DNA of the CDR3 is TGTGCCTGGAGGGCAACAAACGGGACATTATGCAATCAGCCCCAGCATTTT.

In its sample, this clone was seen a few times. The chain carries TRBV27 and TRBJ2-7; 7 nucleotides line up with TRBD1. The germline CDR1 and CDR2 sequences are MNHEY and SMNVEV (reference sequence). The CDR3 consists of 13 residues. Trimming took 6 bases from V and 2 from J; bases not matched to a gene: 4. The CDR3 DNA is TGTGCCAGCAGCCGGGACAGCACCTACGAGCAGTACTTC. Amino acid sequence: CASSRDSTYEQYF.

This chain connects TRBV6-6 to TRBJ1-1; a weak D match, TRBD1 (6 bases). The CDR3 is 12 amino acids. Germline V gene sequence: CDR1 MNHNY, CDR2 SVGAGI (reference sequence). V was cut by 6 bases and J by 6 bases, with 11 bases left in between. CDR3: CASSRQGSEAFF. For the CDR3, the DNA is TGTGCCAGCAGCCGGCAGGGGTCTGAAGCTTTCTTT.

The chain couples TRBV10-1 to TRBJ1-1, with D hard to call. Germline assignment: CDR1 WNHNN and CDR2 SYGVQD (reference sequence). This CDR3 contains 13 residues. Trimming stripped 4 bases from V and 1 base from J, with 7 bases between. The CDR3 DNA is TGCGCCAGCAGTGTAAGAGAGAACACTGAAGCTTTCTTT. Translating it yields CASSVRENTEAFF.

The chain recombines TRBV14 with TRBJ1-2; D call uncertain. Germline V CDR1 and CDR2: SGHDN, FVKESK. V was pared by 4 bases and J by 0 bases, with 3 bases between. This CDR3 has 12 residues. In nucleotides, the CDR3 is TGTGCCAGCAGCCTAGCTAACTATGGCTACACCTTC. It codes for CASSLANYGYTF.

The gene calls are TRBV7-9 and TRBJ2-3, with 13 bases identical to TRBD2. The CDR3 contains 19 residues. Germline V CDR1 and CDR2: SEHNR, FQNEAQ (reference sequence). The trim removed 1 base at V and 1 base at J, leaving 8 bases unmatched. The CDR3 nucleotides read TGTGCCAGCAGCTTAGTCGCGAGACTAGCGGGAGGACGCACAGATACGCAGTATTTT. Translating gives CASSLVARLAGGRTDTQYF.

The chain uses TRBV2 and TRBJ2-2, with D tentatively TRBD1 (5 bases). Looked up from germline, CDR1 is SNHLY and CDR2 is FYNNEI. The CDR3 covers 15 residues. Deletions cut 4 bases from V and 7 bases from J, with 16 bases between. Here the CDR3 reads CASSVLGIQGGELFF. CDR3 coding DNA: TGTGCCAGCAGTGTACTGGGAATTCAGGGCGGGGAGCTGTTTTTT.

The V and J genes are TRBV6-5 and TRBJ1-1; D ambiguous. V lost 2 bases and J lost 1, with 8 bases in between. The germline V gene has CDR1 MNHEY and CDR2 SVGAGI. The CDR3 has 14 amino acids. In DNA form, the CDR3 reads TGTGCCAGCAGTTACGTACAGTGGAACACTGAAGCTTTCTTT. It yields the protein CASSYVQWNTEAFF.

The chain links TRBV19 to TRBJ1-5; D is possibly TRBD1 (6 bases). The CDR3 covers 16 residues. Germline lookup yields CDR1 LNHDA and CDR2 SQIVND (reference sequence). Trimming removed 0 bases at V and 6 bases at J, with 15 bases between. In nucleotides, the CDR3 is TGTGCCAGTAGTATAGACAGTCAGGGGATCGTTCAGCCCCAGCATTTT. Residues: CASSIDSQGIVQPQHF.

The chain uses TRBV29-1 and TRBJ2-2; 9 positions match TRBD1. This CDR3 spans 14 amino acids. Germline CDR1 and CDR2: SQVTM and ANQGSEA. The trim removed 4 bases at V and 5 bases at J, leaving 5 bases unmatched. The CDR3 nucleotides read TGCAGCGTTGTAGGGACAGGGCGAACCGGGGAGCTGTTTTTT. Its protein product is CSVVGTGRTGELFF.

The chain combines TRBV7-3 with TRBJ2-2; D might be TRBD1 (6 bases). V gave up 5 bases and J gave up 6 bases, with 16 bases separating them. There are 15 residues in the CDR3. Germline CDR1 SGHTA, CDR2 FQGTGA. CDR3 loop: CASSASGVRSGELFF. CDR3 in DNA: TGTGCCAGCAGCGCCTCAGGGGTTAGGTCCGGGGAGCTGTTTTTT.

As regards this clone: Other DNA sequences from this sample encode an identical CDR3 as well. J is TRBJ1-6 and V is TRBV14; TRBD1 matches 7 bases. The CDR3 has 15 amino acids. Germline CDR1 SGHDN, CDR2 FVKESK. After removal of 4 bases from V and 6 bases from J, the junction contained 6 bases not matched to a gene. The CDR3 region is CASSPQTGRNSPLHF. DNA of the CDR3: TGTGCCAGCAGCCCGCAGACAGGGCGTAATTCACCCCTCCACTTT.

The J gene is TRBJ2-7, the V gene TRBV11-2, with a tentative D call TRBD2 (6 bases). The CDR3 spans 15 residues. Germline lookup yields CDR1 SGHAT and CDR2 FQNNGV. V dropped 1 base and J dropped 4 bases, with 14 bases sitting between them. The CDR3 bases are TGTGCCAGCAGCTTAGCCTGGGGACTCCAATACGAGCAGTACTTC. Translation gives CASSLAWGLQYEQYF.

J is TRBJ1-5 and V is TRBV2; possibly TRBD1 for D (5 bases). Germline V gene lookup returns CDR1 SNHLY and CDR2 FYNNEI. The V end lost 2 bases, the J end lost 9 bases, and 20 bases lay between the germline ends. CDR3 length equals 16 residues. CDR3 protein: CASSEQGDKRVGPQHF. CDR3 DNA: TGTGCCAGCAGTGAACAGGGTGATAAACGTGTGGGGCCCCAGCATTTT. Looking up the rest from reference TRBV2 and TRBJ1-5 gives the full variable domain: EPEVTQTPSHQVTQMGQEVILRCVPISNHLYFYWYRQILGQKVEFLVSFYNNEISEKSEIFDDQFSVERPDGSNFTLKIRSTKLEDSAMYFCASSEQGDKRVGPQHFGDGTRLSIL.

This clone was observed a few times. CDR3 loop: CASSLFSGGAEAFF. The CDR3 coding sequence is TGTGCCAGCAGCTTGTTTTCAGGGGGTGCTGAAGCTTTCTTT. The chain uses TRBV7-8 and TRBJ1-1, with 7 positions matching TRBD1. The CDR3 extends over 14 amino acids. CDR1 SGHVS and CDR2 FQNEAQ come from the germline V gene. After removal of 3 bases from V and 6 bases from J, the junction contained 7 bases not matched to a gene.

This clone was counted a few times. The gene calls are TRBV7-9 and TRBJ2-1, with 9 bases that match TRBD2. This CDR3 contains 14 residues. In germline, CDR1 is SEHNR, CDR2 FQNEAQ (reference sequence). The V and J ends lost 6 bases and 6 bases, in that order; junction bases with no gene match: 6. The CDR3 spells CASSSSGIANEQFF. The CDR3 DNA sequence: TGTGCCAGCAGTTCTAGCGGGATTGCCAATGAGCAGTTCTTC.

The CDR3 protein is CASSLPGQGSEKLFF. In nucleotides, the CDR3 is TGTGCCAGCAGCCTACCGGGACAGGGTAGTGAAAAACTGTTTTTT. This chain joins TRBV5-4 and TRBJ1-4; 9 bases match TRBD1. V was clipped by 4 bases and J by 7 bases; unmatched bases: 8. Germline lookup yields CDR1 SGHNT and CDR2 YYREEE (reference sequence). The CDR3 length is 15 residues.

The chain uses TRBV30 and TRBJ1-1, with 7 bases fitting TRBD1. This CDR3 spans 16 amino acids. The junction had 15 bases not matched to a gene; V was cut back by 2 bases and J by 6 bases. Germline V gene lookup returns CDR1 GTSNPN and CDR2 SVGIG (reference sequence). CDR3 nucleotides: TGTGCCTGGAGTCCCCTACTTCAGACAGGGCCTGCTGAAGCTTTCTTT. This translates into CAWSPLLQTGPAEAFF.

The J gene is TRBJ2-1, the V gene TRBV4-2; 7 nucleotides align to TRBD1. Germline V gene data show CDR1 as LGHNA and CDR2 as YNFKEQ. The CDR3 has 15 residues. The ends lost 0 bases at V and 10 bases at J; junction bases unmatched: 9. The CDR3 here is CASSQDETGFVEQFF. In nucleotides, the CDR3 is TGTGCCAGCAGCCAAGATGAGACAGGGTTTGTGGAGCAGTTCTTC.